These T cell receptor beta chains were read from a single sample in a study of prognosis after radiotherapy for stage I lung cancer. MiXCR, applied by TCRdb to the multiplex PCR reads, yields one record per CDR3 protein. The sample records about 14,000 distinct CDR3 sequences, just under 30% being singletons. The specimen was PBMCs, collected before or after stereotactic body radiation therapy (not recorded which). The source is a donor over 45 with non-small cell lung cancer. CDR3s include the opening cysteine and the closing phenylalanine or tryptophan. A D gene is named only where the DNA matches it firmly. Expanded clones are given a class, and other clones once, few, many or no size at all.

d_call j_call v_call clone_size cdr3_aa cdr3_nt
TRBD1 TRBJ1-6 TRBV20-1 . CSATTGGDNSHLHF TGCAGTGCTACGACAGGGGGCGATAATTCACACCTCCACTTT
. TRBJ1-6 TRBV28 many CASSLWADDNSPLHF TGTGCCAGCAGTTTATGGGCAGATGATAATTCACCCCTCCACTTT
. TRBJ1-6 TRBV28 medium-sized CASRPQAIGSPLHF TGTGCCAGCAGACCTCAGGCAATCGGTTCACCCCTCCACTTT
. TRBJ2-6 TRBV15 many CATSRDRASGANVLTF TGTGCCACCAGCAGGGACAGAGCCTCTGGGGCCAACGTCCTGACTTTC
. TRBJ2-7 TRBV28 . CASSKLSGLGRGDYEQYF TGTGCCAGCAGTAAGCTCTCGGGGCTGGGAAGGGGGGACTACGAGCAGTACTTC
. TRBJ1-5 TRBV6-2/TRBV6-3 . CADKRFLGISQHF TGTGCCGACAAAAGATTCCTCGGGATCAGCCAGCATTTT
. TRBJ2-4 TRBV5-6 many CASTLGERGKNIQYF TGTGCCAGCACCCTGGGAGAAAGGGGAAAAAACATTCAGTACTTC
. TRBJ1-6 TRBV6-2/TRBV6-3 . CASSASGNSPLHF TGTGCCAGCAGTGCATCCGGTAATTCACCCCTCCACTTT
. TRBJ1-5 TRBV6-2/TRBV6-3 . CASSSTGIYQPQNF TGTGCCAGCAGCTCAACGGGGATCTATCAGCCCCAGAATTTT
. TRBJ2-3 TRBV6-2/TRBV6-3 . CASSYSGSVSTDKQYF TGTGCCAGCAGTTACTCGGGTAGCGTGAGTACAGATAAGCAGTATTTT
TRBD2 TRBJ2-3 TRBV19 many CASSGGAGTDTQYF TGTGCCAGTAGCGGGGGGGCCGGCACAGATACGCAGTATTTT
TRBD1 TRBJ2-2 TRBV6-1 medium-sized CASSSLPGQGPGELFF TGTGCCAGCAGCTCTCTACCGGGACAGGGACCCGGGGAGCTGTTTTTT
. TRBJ1-2 TRBV19 many CASSMGGIAYGYTF TGTGCCAGTAGTATGGGTGGAATTGCCTATGGCTACACCTTC
TRBD1 TRBJ2-5 TRBV5-4 few CASSPDRRQETQYF TGTGCCAGCAGCCCGGACAGGAGACAGGAGACCCAGTACTTC
. TRBJ2-5 TRBV18 many CASSPHGPGNLGKETQYF TGTGCCAGCTCACCACACGGCCCCGGAAACCTAGGAAAAGAGACCCAGTACTTC
TRBD1 TRBJ2-1 TRBV20-1 many CSAEAGGSSLFF TGCAGTGCTGAGGCAGGGGGCTCCTCACTGTTCTTC
TRBD2 TRBJ2-3 TRBV20-1 . CSAGTSGRMNTQYF TGCAGTGCTGGGACTAGCGGGAGGATGAATACGCAGTATTTT
. TRBJ2-7 TRBV4-1 many CASSQDPTDSHYEQYF TGCGCCAGCAGCCAAGATCCAACGGACAGCCACTACGAGCAGTACTTC
TRBD1 TRBJ2-7 TRBV4-1 many CASSFGTADEQYF TGCGCCAGCAGCTTCGGGACAGCGGACGAGCAGTACTTC
. TRBJ2-7 TRBV7-8 medium-sized CASSSDPEYEQYF TGTGCCAGCAGCTCCGATCCAGAGTACGAGCAGTACTTC
TRBD1 TRBJ1-2 TRBV29-1 many CSVERPGQETYGYTF TGCAGCGTTGAACGACCCGGACAGGAAACCTATGGCTACACCTTC
. TRBJ2-7 TRBV5-1 many CASSLAETYEQYF TGCGCCAGCAGCCTCGCAGAAACCTACGAGCAGTACTTC
. TRBJ1-5 TRBV10-2 many CASSLQANQPQHF TGCGCCAGCAGTCTCCAGGCTAATCAGCCCCAGCATTTT
. TRBJ1-1 TRBV7-6 many CASSLFGGNTEAFF TGTGCCAGCAGCTTATTTGGGGGGAACACTGAAGCTTTCTTT
. TRBJ2-3 TRBV11-2 . CVSSLYVLCTDTQYF TGTGTCAGCAGCTTATACGTCCTGTGCACAGATACGCAGTATTTT
. TRBJ2-1 TRBV6-1 . CASSGGYEQFF TGTGCCAGCAGTGGGGGTTACGAGCAGTTCTTC
TRBD2 TRBJ2-2 TRBV28 medium-sized CASSGLAESNTGELFF TGTGCCAGCAGCGGACTAGCGGAGTCGAACACCGGGGAGCTGTTTTTT
TRBD2 TRBJ2-7 TRBV19 many CASSPRGLAGVGVYEQYF TGTGCCAGTAGTCCCCGGGGACTAGCGGGAGTCGGCGTCTACGAGCAGTACTTC
TRBD1 TRBJ1-6 TRBV10-3 medium-sized CAIRWDRSSPLHF TGTGCCATCAGGTGGGACAGATCTTCACCCCTCCACTTT
TRBD1 TRBJ1-1 TRBV6-1 many CASRDRGMNTEAFF TGTGCCAGCAGAGACAGGGGGATGAACACTGAAGCTTTCTTT
. TRBJ1-1 TRBV20-1 many CSARDGAGTINTEAFF TGCAGTGCTAGAGATGGGGCGGGGACTATTAACACTGAAGCTTTCTTT
. TRBJ1-2 TRBV30 many CAWSLNGQLVFYGYTF TGTGCCTGGAGCTTAAACGGACAGCTCGTTTTTTATGGCTACACCTTC
. TRBJ2-2 TRBV15 medium-sized CATSSQGFTGELFF TGTGCCACCAGCAGCCAGGGGTTCACCGGGGAGCTGTTTTTT
. TRBJ2-3 TRBV5-1 many CASRALATRTDTQYF TGCGCCAGCAGAGCTCTAGCGACCCGCACAGATACGCAGTATTTT
. TRBJ1-3 TRBV6-1 . CASNDSGVSGNTIYF TGTGCCAGCAATGACTCAGGTGTCTCTGGAAACACCATATATTTT